This entry is about one T cell receptor beta chain. The record originates from a study of cytomegalovirus exposure and HLA in healthy donors. PCR was performed using 60 Vbeta and 13 Jbeta primers. Data came from immunoSEQ multiplex PCR; TCRdb stores just in-frame clones and leaves some out. The sample has about 110,000 clones, roughly 83% seen once. Deletions cut 3 bases from V and 4 bases from J, with 16 bases between. This CDR3 region has 15 residues. Germline V CDR1 and CDR2: MNHEY, SVGAGI. Material: PBMCs. This TCR derives from a woman between 18 and 29 years old in good health and CMV-seropositive. The V call is TRBV6-5, the J call TRBJ2-7, with D possibly matching TRBD1 (6 bases). As DNA, the CDR3 is TGTGCCAGCAGTTATCAGGGGTCTCGAGGGTACGAGCAGTACTTC. Translation: CASSYQGSRGYEQYF.